This T cell receptor beta chain is drawn from a study of human CD8 memory T cell subsets. It was UMI-labeled 5' RACE by which the TCR beta libraries were made. One entry per CDR3 protein, without DNA, is what TCRdb gives after re-calling the 5' RACE reads. The repertoire table contains over 5,000 distinct CDR3 sequences. The V gene's germline CDR1 is SGHRS and CDR2 YFSETQ. This CDR3 has 14 residues. The material sequenced was CD8+ T cells from PBMCs. The TCR comes from a human donor in good health. The chain recombines TRBV5-1 with TRBJ2-7; TCRdb's D gene call, TRBD1, goes unchecked for lack of DNA. CDR3 sequence reads: CASSPGTGKNEQYF.